This TCR beta chain originates from a study of OX40 agonist ivuxolimab in advanced cancers. Study-wide background: Allowance was made for prior anti-PD-1, anti-PD-L1 or anti-CTLA-4 therapy, and roughly 40% had some.

Systemic immunosuppression or a history of autoimmune disease excluded patients. In the case of this clone: Its antigen is unidentified.

General study results and limits: CD4+ and CD8+ blood T cells expanded clonally by week 6 at 0.1 to 3.0 mg/kg. Among T cells, CD8+ cells averaged more expanded clones than CD4+ cells.

Only in-frame clones appear in the TCRdb table, and some are missing; sequencing was by immunoSEQ multiplex PCR. The sample yields about 120,000 clones, 75% to 90% seen once. CDR3 size: 16 residues. The V gene lost 2 bases and the J gene lost 5 bases, with 19 bases spanning the gap. The germline V gene encodes CDR1 MNHEY and CDR2 SVGAGI. The input for sequencing was CD4+ or CD8+ T cells sorted from blood, taken in a trial of the OX40 agonist ivuxolimab. This TCR derives from an adult with an advanced solid tumor such as melanoma, head and neck, liver or kidney cancer. The chain has TRBV6-5 and TRBJ2-7; maybe TRBD1 (7 bases). The CDR3 sequence is CASSYTPQGGSHEQYF. CDR3 nucleotides: TGTGCCAGCAGTTACACTCCGCAGGGGGGTAGCCACGAGCAGTACTTC.